Below, 8 T cell receptor beta chains from the same sample are listed, as sequenced in a study of breast tumors, draining lymph nodes, adjacent tissues. TCRdb processed the multiplex PCR reads anew with MiXCR; each CDR3 protein has one entry. The repertoire holds tens of thousands of distinct CDR3 sequences, with around 52% as singletons. The sample comprised breast tumor tissue. Source of these receptors: a female donor with breast cancer. Some clones in this sample may be carry-over from other donors' samples.

In this sample, this clonotype turned up many times. The genes are TRBV7-9 and TRBJ2-7, with D possibly being TRBD2 (5 bases). Trimming removed 5 bases at V and 12 bases at J, with 14 bases between. In germline, CDR1 is SEHNR, CDR2 FQNEAQ (reference sequence). The CDR3 sequence is 11 residues long. The CDR3: CASSVGGGLYF. CDR3 DNA: TGTGCCAGCAGCGTAGGTGGCGGGTTGTACTTC.

This clonotype was seen ten or more times. The chain carries TRBV19 and TRBJ1-4; possibly TRBD1 for D (5 bases). Germline V lookup: CDR1 LNHDA, CDR2 SQIVND (reference sequence). The length of the CDR3 is 11 residues. The V and J ends lost 4 bases and 12 bases respectively, with 9 bases between them. In DNA, the CDR3 is TGTGCCAGTAGTACACCGGGACAACTGTTTTTT. Its translation: CASSTPGQLFF.

V gene TRBV15 combines with J gene TRBJ2-5; D might be TRBD1 (6 bases). V dropped 5 bases and J dropped 3 bases, with 25 bases sitting between them. The germline V gene encodes CDR1 LNHNV and CDR2 YYDKDF (reference sequence). The CDR3 extends over 18 amino acids. In DNA, the CDR3 is TGTGCCACCAGCCCCTCCCCCCCTCGAGTCGACAGGAAAGAGACCCAGTACTTC. Amino acids: CATSPSPPRVDRKETQYF.

This clonotype was seen repeatedly, ten times or more. V and J are TRBV11-2 and TRBJ2-3, with D uncertain. The germline V and J ends were trimmed by 1 base and 2 bases, with 10 bases remaining between them. The V gene's germline CDR1 is SGHAT and CDR2 FQNNGV. The CDR3 is 15 residues long. DNA for the CDR3: TGTGCCAGCAGCTTAGTGTCCTCCTTCACAGATACGCAGTATTTT. Translated: CASSLVSSFTDTQYF.

This clonotype came up many times. V is TRBV5-8 and J is TRBJ1-6; 10 nucleotides line up with TRBD1. There are 14 residues in the CDR3. Looked up from germline, CDR1 is SGHTS and CDR2 is YDEGEE. J was trimmed by 9 bases and V by 4 bases; bases with no gene match: 4. This chain's CDR3 is CASSLRDRGSPLHF. CDR3 DNA: TGTGCCAGCAGCCTCCGGGACAGGGGTTCACCCCTCCACTTT.

This clonotype was counted many times. The chain links TRBV5-1 to TRBJ2-7, with a weak D call TRBD2 (5 bases). CDR3 length: 14 residues. Between the trimmed V and J ends, which lost 2 bases and 4 bases, there was a span of 13 bases. Germline-derived CDR1 and CDR2 are SGHRS and YFSETQ. Written as DNA, the CDR3 is TGCGCCAGCAGCTTAAGACTATACTCATACGAGCAGTACTTC. Translating gives CASSLRLYSYEQYF.

This clonotype was counted ten times or more. The chain joins TRBV5-1 to TRBJ1-2; D remains unclear. There are 15 residues in the CDR3. V was trimmed by 0 bases and J by 5 bases, leaving 14 bases between them. Per the germline V gene, CDR1 is SGHRS and CDR2 is YFSETQ. CDR3 nucleotides: TGCGCCAGCAGCTTGGCGGCAGCTAATACATATGGCTACACCTTC. It yields the protein CASSLAAANTYGYTF.

The V and J genes are TRBV29-1 and TRBJ2-2; D unresolved. This CDR3 contains 14 residues. V was trimmed by 0 bases and J by 3 bases, leaving 8 bases between them. Germline CDR1 is SQVTM and CDR2 is ANQGSEA. CDR3 in DNA: TGCAGCGTTGAAGATCGGCGGTACACCGGGGAGCTGTTTTTT. This encodes CSVEDRRYTGELFF.